These 16 T cell receptor beta chains originate from one sample sequenced in a study of OX40 agonist ivuxolimab in advanced cancers. Sequenced by immunoSEQ multiplex PCR; TCRdb stores in-frame clones only, minus some. The sample shows some 150,000 clones, just over 90% of them seen only once. The sequencing here drew on CD4+ or CD8+ T cells sorted from blood, taken in a trial of the OX40 agonist ivuxolimab. Receptors were obtained from an adult with an advanced solid tumor such as melanoma, head and neck, liver or kidney cancer.

The chain employs TRBV7-2 and TRBJ2-1; D is unclear. V was pared by 3 bases and J by 7 bases, with 7 bases between. The CDR3 is made up of 12 amino acids. Germline CDR1 reads SGHTA; CDR2 reads FQGNSA. CDR3 in DNA: TGTGCCAGCAGCTTTTTGTTTAATGAGCAGTTCTTC. It translates to CASSFLFNEQFF.

The chain recombines TRBV11-1 with TRBJ2-7, with TRBD2 matching 13 bases. The ends lost 4 bases at V and 0 bases at J; junction bases unmatched: 9. CDR1 is SGHAT, CDR2 FQDESV, per germline (reference sequence). CDR3 length: 18 amino acids. The CDR3 DNA reads as TGTGCCAGCAGCTCACGACTAGCGGGAGGCCCGAGCTCCTACGAGCAGTACTTC. It yields the protein CASSSRLAGGPSSYEQYF. Filled out from reference TRBV11-1 and TRBJ2-7, the complete variable domain reads EAEVAQSPRYKITEKSQAVAFWCDPISGHATLYWYRQILGQGPELLVQFQDESVVDDSQLPKDRFSAERLKGVDSTLKIQPAELGDSAMYLCASSSRLAGGPSSYEQYFGPGTRLTVT.

This clone was found once. The rearrangement joins TRBV18 to TRBJ2-1; D call uncertain. The CDR3 sequence is 13 residues long. The ends were cut back, 6 bases at V and 4 bases at J, with 10 bases in the middle. Germline CDR1 and CDR2: KGHSH and LQKENI. CDR3 DNA sequence: TGTGCCAGCTCGCCTACGCGGTACAATGAGCAGTTCTTC. Protein: CASSPTRYNEQFF.

The CDR3 sequence is CASSPEVQVPSYTF. The CDR3 region has the DNA TGTGCCAGCAGTCCCGAGGTCCAGGTTCCCAGCTACACCTTC. The gene calls are TRBV6-1 and TRBJ1-2; D is unclear. CDR1 is MNHNS, CDR2 SASEGT, per germline. V dropped 5 bases and J dropped 9 bases, with 19 bases sitting between them. This CDR3 is 14 amino acids long.

This chain uses TRBV6-5 with TRBJ1-2; possibly TRBD1 for D (6 bases). The CDR3 is 14 residues long. V dropped 7 bases and J dropped 7 bases, with 19 bases sitting between them. CDR1 and CDR2 from the germline V gene are MNHEY and SVGAGI. CDR3 DNA sequence: TGTGCCAGCACTTCACAGGGTAGGGTGGCTGGCTACACCTTC. Its protein is CASTSQGRVAGYTF.

The chain links TRBV5-1 to TRBJ1-2, with 9 bases identical to TRBD1. With 4 bases clipped from V and 8 bases from J, the junction kept 9 bases outside the gene matches. CDR1 and CDR2 (germline): SGHRS, YFSETQ. The CDR3 has 14 residues. The chain's CDR3 is CASSGGDRVEGYTF. The DNA of the CDR3 is TGCGCCAGCAGCGGAGGGGACAGGGTGGAGGGCTACACCTTC.

V is TRBV18 and J is TRBJ1-3; perhaps TRBD1 as D (5 bases). Trimming took off 0 bases at V and 4 bases at J, with 10 bases between the two ends. The CDR3 is 15 residues long. Germline V lookup: CDR1 KGHSH, CDR2 LQKENI. CDR3 region: CASSPPGDAGNTIYF. The CDR3 DNA reads TGTGCCAGCTCACCACCGGGGGACGCCGGAAACACCATATATTTT.

CDR3 sequence (DNA): TGTGCCAGCAGCTCGGGACTTCTCACAGATACGCAGTATTTT. Its translation: CASSSGLLTDTQYF. This sequence joins TRBV5-6 and TRBJ2-3; D is perhaps TRBD2 (6 bases). The germline CDR1 and CDR2 sequences are SGHDT and YYEEEE. This CDR3 is 14 amino acids long. Between the trimmed V and J ends, which lost 3 bases and 2 bases, there was a span of 10 bases.

The chain couples TRBV11-2 to TRBJ2-1, with 13 bases fitting TRBD2. J gave up 6 bases and V 5 bases, and 4 bases lay outside the gene matches. Per the germline V gene, CDR1 is SGHAT and CDR2 is FQNNGV. The CDR3 contains 15 residues. The CDR3: CASSPGLAGRNEQFF. The CDR3, as DNA: TGTGCCAGCAGCCCGGGACTAGCGGGGCGCAATGAGCAGTTCTTC.

This chain connects TRBV25-1 to TRBJ1-1; D remains ambiguous. Per germline, CDR1 MGHDK and CDR2 SYGVNS. Trimming pared 5 bases from V and 1 base from J, leaving 8 bases between. The CDR3 has 13 residues. The CDR3 DNA reads TGTGCCAGCAGTAAGACGGGGAACACTGAAGCTTTCTTT. This gives the protein CASSKTGNTEAFF.

This sequence joins TRBV2 and TRBJ2-3, with D unresolved. Trimming pared 4 bases from V and 3 bases from J, leaving 5 bases between. This CDR3 comprises 12 residues. CDR1 is SNHLY, CDR2 FYNNEI, per germline. CDR3 sequence reads: CASSGTTDTQYF. CDR3 coding DNA: TGTGCCAGCAGTGGTACGACAGATACGCAGTATTTT.

This clone was observed a single time. This sequence joins TRBV11-3 and TRBJ2-1; 9 bases are shared with TRBD1. Germline V lookup: CDR1 SGHNT, CDR2 YENEEA. This CDR3 is 15 amino acids long. V lost 3 bases to trimming and J lost 9 bases; unmatched junction nucleotides: 9. This CDR3 reads CASSFGTGYLGEQFF. CDR3 bases: TGTGCCAGCAGCTTCGGGACAGGGTATTTAGGTGAGCAGTTCTTC.

V is TRBV11-2 and J is TRBJ2-4, with TRBD2 as a possible D gene (5 bases). With 4 bases removed from V and 0 bases from J, the gap between germline ends came to 13 bases. CDR3 length: 16 residues. Germline V CDR1 and CDR2: SGHAT, FQNNGV. This CDR3 is CASSSGLPLAKNIQYF. The CDR3 bases are TGTGCCAGCAGCTCCGGACTGCCCCTAGCCAAAAACATTCAGTACTTC.

The chain joins TRBV11-2 to TRBJ2-7; D is undetermined. The germline V gene encodes CDR1 SGHAT and CDR2 FQNNGV. The CDR3 spans 14 residues. Trimming shortened V by 1 base and J by 0 bases, and 7 bases separated the two germline ends. The CDR3 region is CASSLVSVSYEQYF. CDR3 DNA sequence: TGTGCCAGCAGCTTAGTGTCGGTCTCCTACGAGCAGTACTTC.

This chain uses TRBV28 with TRBJ2-7; TRBD1 matches 8 bases. Germline CDR1 MDHEN, CDR2 SYDVKM. The CDR3 loop spans 17 amino acids. V trimming: 6 bases; J trimming: 6 bases; junction bases outside the gene matches: 19. The CDR3 region is CASSNWPRGRGRIEQYF. The CDR3 DNA follows: TGTGCCAGCAGCAACTGGCCCAGGGGGCGAGGGAGGATCGAGCAGTACTTC.

The rearrangement uses TRBV7-6 and TRBJ1-2; 7 bases match TRBD1. Trimming took 5 bases from V and 4 from J; bases not matched to a gene: 13. In germline, CDR1 is SGHVS, CDR2 FNYEAQ. The length of the CDR3 is 16 residues. CDR3 sequence: CASSGGRQGYPYGYTF. CDR3 sequence (DNA): TGTGCCAGCAGCGGGGGGCGACAGGGTTACCCCTATGGCTACACCTTC.